Described below is a single TCR beta chain sequence and its context. The antigen is not known. The record originates from a study of cytomegalovirus exposure and HLA in healthy donors. Across the study: The roughly 670 first-cohort repertoires and the approximately 110 validation repertoires shared the same platform, a later analysis reported.

The donors belonged to the roughly 110-subject validation cohort, separate from the roughly 700-subject first cohort. The germline V and J ends were trimmed by 0 bases and 6 bases, with 13 bases remaining between them. Per the germline V gene, CDR1 is SGHAT and CDR2 is FQNNGV. The CDR3 runs 15 residues. Sequencing was performed with immunoSEQ multiplex PCR; in TCRdb, only in-frame clones are kept and a portion is missing. This sample carries 330,000 or so clones, roughly 89% of them seen once, and the ten largest clones take 0.7% to 0.85%. Notes on the study in general: It was found in a later analysis that first-cohort TCR clusters tended to co-occur in the 130 or so validation repertoires. A few CMV-associated chains proved CMV antigen-specific in vitro.

J is TRBJ2-3 and V is TRBV11-2, with a tentative D call TRBD2 (6 bases). This clonotype was obtained from a woman younger than 30 in good health and CMV-seronegative. Sample: PBMCs. CDR3 sequence reads: CASSLEGPRGDTQYF. The CDR3 DNA reads TGTGCCAGCAGCTTAGAGGGACCCCGGGGGGATACGCAGTATTTT.